The entry below gives a single T cell receptor (beta chain) sequence along with its context. The data are from a study of blood T cell repertoires in COVID-19. Study-wide context: Acute-phase and convalescent COVID-19 samples originated in the United States, Italy and Spain. PBMCs, B-cell-depleted T cells, or T cells were the source of the cDNA or gDNA that made up the material.

As originally analysed: Amplified reference gene primers provided the basis for estimating nucleated cell counts. TCRdb's table, derived via immunoSEQ multiplex PCR, lists solely in-frame clones and lacks some. The DNA was the basis for D and trimming; V, J and clone size are from that table. The sample lists about 150,000 clones, 76% occurring once. Germline V CDR1 and CDR2: MDHEN, SYDVKM. This CDR3 has 12 amino acids. V was cut by 9 bases and J by 4 bases, with 10 bases left in between. Sequencing was performed on peripheral blood. The receptor was isolated from a man in his fifties or sixties with acute or convalescent COVID-19. The chain recombines TRBV28 with TRBJ1-5; D possibly corresponds to TRBD1 (6 bases). The CDR3 here is CASRTVNQPQHF. CDR3 DNA sequence: TGTGCCAGTAGGACAGTTAATCAGCCCCAGCATTTT.